The present T cell receptor (beta chain) was sequenced within a study of blood T cell repertoires in COVID-19. Germline loops: CDR1 MDHEN, CDR2 SYDVKM. This CDR3 comprises 13 residues. The V end lost 5 bases, the J end lost 4 bases, and 11 bases lay between the germline ends. Data came from immunoSEQ multiplex PCR; TCRdb stores just in-frame clones and leaves some out. In the table there are over 40,000 clones, around nine tenths of which are singletons. The specimen sequenced was peripheral blood. This clonotype was obtained from a human donor in a cohort sampled during active COVID-19. The chain has TRBV28 and TRBJ1-2; tentative D call: TRBD1 (6 bases). The CDR3: CASSEGGIYGYTF. The CDR3, as DNA: TGTGCCAGCAGTGAAGGGGGAATCTATGGCTACACCTTC.